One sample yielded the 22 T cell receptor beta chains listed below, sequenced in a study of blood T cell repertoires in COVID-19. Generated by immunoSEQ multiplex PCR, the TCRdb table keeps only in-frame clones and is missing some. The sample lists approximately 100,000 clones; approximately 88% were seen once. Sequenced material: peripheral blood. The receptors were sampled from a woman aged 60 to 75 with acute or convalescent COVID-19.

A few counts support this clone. CDR3 coding DNA: TGTGCCATCAGTGAGTCGCCAGGGTCCTACGAGCAGTACTTC. As protein: CAISESPGSYEQYF. The genes are TRBV10-3 and TRBJ2-7; tentatively, D is TRBD1 (5 bases). The germline gives CDR1 ENHRY, CDR2 SYGVKD. The CDR3 is 14 amino acids. V dropped 0 bases and J dropped 1 base, with 7 bases sitting between them.

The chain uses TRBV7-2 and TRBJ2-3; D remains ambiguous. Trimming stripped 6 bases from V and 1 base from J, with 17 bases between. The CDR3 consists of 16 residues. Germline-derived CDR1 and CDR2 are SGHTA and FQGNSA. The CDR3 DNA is TGTGCCAGCAGAACATATAGCAGTTCTGGCACAGATACGCAGTATTTT. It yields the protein CASRTYSSSGTDTQYF.

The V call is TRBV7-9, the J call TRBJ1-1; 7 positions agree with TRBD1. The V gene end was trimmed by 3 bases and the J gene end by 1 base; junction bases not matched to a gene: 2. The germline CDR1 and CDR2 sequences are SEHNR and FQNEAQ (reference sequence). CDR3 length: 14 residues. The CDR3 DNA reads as TGTGCCAGCAGCTTTGGGACAGAGAACACTGAAGCTTTCTTT. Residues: CASSFGTENTEAFF.

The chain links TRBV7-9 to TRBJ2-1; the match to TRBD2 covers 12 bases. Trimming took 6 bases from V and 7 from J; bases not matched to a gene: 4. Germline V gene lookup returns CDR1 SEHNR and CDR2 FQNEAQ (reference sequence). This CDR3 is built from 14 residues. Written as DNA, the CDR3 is TGTGCCAGCAGGACTAGCGGGAGTCCAAATGAGCAGTTCTTC. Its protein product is CASRTSGSPNEQFF. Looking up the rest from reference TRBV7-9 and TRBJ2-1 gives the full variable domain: DTGVSQNPRHKITKRGQNVTFRCDPISEHNRLYWYRQTLGQGPEFLTYFQNEAQLEKSRLLSDRFSAERPKGSFSTLEIQRTEQGDSAMYLCASRTSGSPNEQFFGPGTRLTVL.

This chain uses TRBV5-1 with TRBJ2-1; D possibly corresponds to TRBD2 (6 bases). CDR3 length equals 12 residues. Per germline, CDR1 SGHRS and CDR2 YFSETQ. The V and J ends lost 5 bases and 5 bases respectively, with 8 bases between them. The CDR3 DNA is TGCGCCAGCAGGGAGGGGAACAATGAGCAGTTCTTC. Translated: CASREGNNEQFF.

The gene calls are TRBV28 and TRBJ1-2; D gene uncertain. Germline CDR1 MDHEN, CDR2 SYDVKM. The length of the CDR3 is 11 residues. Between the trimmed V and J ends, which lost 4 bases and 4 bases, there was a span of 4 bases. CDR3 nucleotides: TGTGCCAGCAGTTCCGTCTATGGCTACACCTTC. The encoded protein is CASSSVYGYTF.

CDR3 DNA: TGTGCCAGCAGCCAAACTGGACAGGGGCAGACCCAGTACTTC. As protein: CASSQTGQGQTQYF. V gene TRBV5-6 combines with J gene TRBJ2-5; 9 bases fit TRBD1. The CDR3 is made up of 14 amino acids. Looked up from germline, CDR1 is SGHDT and CDR2 is YYEEEE. The V segment lost 4 bases and the J segment 6 bases; nucleotides outside the gene matches: 7.

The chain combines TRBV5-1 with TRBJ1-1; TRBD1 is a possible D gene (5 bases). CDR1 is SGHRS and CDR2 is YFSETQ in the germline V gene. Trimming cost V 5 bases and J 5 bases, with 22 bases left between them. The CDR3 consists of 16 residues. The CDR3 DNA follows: TGCGCCAGCAGTTCAGGGTACCCTGGCCTGAGAACTGAAGCTTTCTTT. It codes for CASSSGYPGLRTEAFF.

The CDR3 loop reads CASSLLAGVGTGELFF. The CDR3 DNA reads TGTGCCAGCAGCCTCTTAGCGGGAGTGGGCACCGGGGAGCTGTTTTTT. The rearrangement joins TRBV7-2 to TRBJ2-2, with 9 bases identical to TRBD2. From germline, CDR1 is SGHTA and CDR2 FQGNSA. V shed 5 bases, J shed 4 bases, and the junction held 8 bases outside the gene matches. This CDR3 has 16 amino acids.

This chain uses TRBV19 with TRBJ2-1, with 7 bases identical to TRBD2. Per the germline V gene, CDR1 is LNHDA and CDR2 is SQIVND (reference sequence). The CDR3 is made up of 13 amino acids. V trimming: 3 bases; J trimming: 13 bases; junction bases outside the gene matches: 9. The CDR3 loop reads CASSIGLAESQFF. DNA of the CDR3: TGTGCCAGTAGTATTGGGCTAGCGGAGTCACAGTTCTTC.

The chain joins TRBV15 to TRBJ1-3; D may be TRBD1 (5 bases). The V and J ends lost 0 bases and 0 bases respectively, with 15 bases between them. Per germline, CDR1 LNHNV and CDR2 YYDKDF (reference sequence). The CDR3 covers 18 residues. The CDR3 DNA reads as TGTGCCACCAGCAGAGATTTCGGGACTCGGGGCTCTGGAAACACCATATATTTT. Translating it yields CATSRDFGTRGSGNTIYF. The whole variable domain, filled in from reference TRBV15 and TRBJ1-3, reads DAMVIQNPRYQVTQFGKPVTLSCSQTLNHNVMYWYQQKSSQAPKLLFHYYDKDFNNEADTPDNFQSRRPNTSFCFLDIRSPGLGDTAMYLCATSRDFGTRGSGNTIYFGEGSWLTVV.

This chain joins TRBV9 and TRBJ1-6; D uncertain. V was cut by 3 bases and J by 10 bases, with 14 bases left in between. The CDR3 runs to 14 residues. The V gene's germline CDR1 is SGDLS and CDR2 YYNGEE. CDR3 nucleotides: TGTGCCAGCAGCGGGCGTATCGGGAGCTCACCCCTCCACTTT. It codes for CASSGRIGSSPLHF.

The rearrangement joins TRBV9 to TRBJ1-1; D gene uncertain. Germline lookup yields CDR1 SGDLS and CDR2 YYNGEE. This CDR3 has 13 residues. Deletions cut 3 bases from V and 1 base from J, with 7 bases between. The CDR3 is CASSGRQNTEAFF. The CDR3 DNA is TGTGCCAGCAGCGGGCGGCAGAACACTGAAGCTTTCTTT.

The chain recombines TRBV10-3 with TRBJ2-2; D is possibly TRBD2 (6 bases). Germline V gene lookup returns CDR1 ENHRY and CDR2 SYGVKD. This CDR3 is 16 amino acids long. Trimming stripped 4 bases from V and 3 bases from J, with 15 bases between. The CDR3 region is CAISAKSAGYTGELFF. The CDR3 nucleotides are TGTGCCATCAGTGCCAAAAGTGCGGGATACACCGGGGAGCTGTTTTTT.

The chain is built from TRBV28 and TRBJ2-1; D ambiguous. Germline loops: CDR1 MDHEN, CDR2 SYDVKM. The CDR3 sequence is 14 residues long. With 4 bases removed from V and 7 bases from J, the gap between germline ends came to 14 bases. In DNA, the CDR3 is TGTGCCAGCAGTTCTAAGCGCCCTCGGAATGAGCAGTTCTTC. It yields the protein CASSSKRPRNEQFF.

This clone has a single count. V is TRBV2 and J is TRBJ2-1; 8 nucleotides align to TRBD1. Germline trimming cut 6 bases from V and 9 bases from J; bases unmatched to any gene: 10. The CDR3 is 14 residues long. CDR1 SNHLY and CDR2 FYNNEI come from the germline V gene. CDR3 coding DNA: TGTGCCAGCAGGCAGGACAGGGCTGTTGGTGAGCAGTTCTTC. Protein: CASRQDRAVGEQFF.

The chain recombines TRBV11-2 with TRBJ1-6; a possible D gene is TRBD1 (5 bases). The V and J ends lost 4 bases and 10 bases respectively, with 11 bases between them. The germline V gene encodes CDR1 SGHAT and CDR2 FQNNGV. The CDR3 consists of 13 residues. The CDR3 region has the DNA TGTGCCAGCAGCTATCCAGGGAAATCACCCCTCCACTTT. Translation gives CASSYPGKSPLHF.

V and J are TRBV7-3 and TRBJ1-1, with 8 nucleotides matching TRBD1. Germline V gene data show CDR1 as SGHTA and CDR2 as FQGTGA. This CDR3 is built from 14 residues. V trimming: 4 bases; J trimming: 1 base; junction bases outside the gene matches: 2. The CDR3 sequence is CASSSTGGNTEAFF. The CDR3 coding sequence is TGTGCCAGCAGCTCTACAGGGGGGAACACTGAAGCTTTCTTT.

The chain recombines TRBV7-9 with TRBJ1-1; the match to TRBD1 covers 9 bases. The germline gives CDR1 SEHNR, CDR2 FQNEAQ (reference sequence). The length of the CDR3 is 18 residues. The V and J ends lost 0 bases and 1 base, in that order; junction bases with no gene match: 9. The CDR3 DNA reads TGTGCCAGCAGCTTAGCGGGGACAGGGAGGTTGGGGAACACTGAAGCTTTCTTT. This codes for CASSLAGTGRLGNTEAFF.

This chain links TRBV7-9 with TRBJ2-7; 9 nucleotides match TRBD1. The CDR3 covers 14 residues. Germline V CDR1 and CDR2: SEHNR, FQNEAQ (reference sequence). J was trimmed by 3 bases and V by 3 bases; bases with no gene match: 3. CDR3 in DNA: TGTGCCAGCAGCTTTGGGGGACAGGGCTACGAGCAGTACGTC. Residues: CASSFGGQGYEQYV.

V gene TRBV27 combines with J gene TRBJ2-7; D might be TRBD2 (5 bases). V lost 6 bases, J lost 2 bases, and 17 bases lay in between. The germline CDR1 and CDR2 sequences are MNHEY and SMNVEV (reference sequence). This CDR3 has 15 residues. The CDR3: CASSPGIRNTYEQYF. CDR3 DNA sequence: TGTGCCAGCAGCCCCGGGATTCGTAACACCTACGAGCAGTACTTC.

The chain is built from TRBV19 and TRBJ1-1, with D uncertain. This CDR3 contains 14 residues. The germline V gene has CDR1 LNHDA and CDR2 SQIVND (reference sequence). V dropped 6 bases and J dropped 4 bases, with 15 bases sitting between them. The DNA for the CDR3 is TGTGCCAGTAGCCCGCCTTATAGAGCCACTGAAGCTTTCTTT. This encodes CASSPPYRATEAFF.